The 15 T cell receptor beta chains listed next were all sequenced from one sample in a study of monozygotic twins with inflammatory bowel disease. Following a re-call of the 5' RACE reads, TCRdb has one entry per CDR3 protein and lacks DNA. The sample's table shows 440,000 or so distinct CDR3 sequences. Sequencing was performed on blood. Source of these receptors: a human donor with ulcerative colitis or Crohn's disease, or a healthy co-twin of an affected twin (not recorded which).

This chain's CDR3 is CASSLSGLQPQHF. This chain uses TRBV27 with TRBJ1-5. This CDR3 has 13 amino acids. Germline V gene sequence: CDR1 MNHEY, CDR2 SMNVEV (reference sequence).

The chain combines TRBV11-3 with TRBJ2-3; checking the TCRdb D call of TRBD1 is not possible without DNA. The V gene's germline CDR1 is SGHNT and CDR2 YENEEA. CDR3 size: 15 residues. CDR3 region: CASSRDGASTDTQYF.

J is TRBJ2-2 and V is TRBV11-3; TCRdb indicates TRBD1, and absent DNA this call remains unverified. The CDR3 extends over 15 amino acids. The germline gives CDR1 SGHNT, CDR2 YENEEA. This CDR3 reads CASSLGRTVTGELFF.

The chain recombines TRBV12-3 or TRBV12-4 with TRBJ1-2. This CDR3 is 13 amino acids long. CDR3: CASTYYGGYGYTF.

This chain uses TRBV11-1 with TRBJ1-3; the D gene TCRdb calls, TRBD1, cannot be checked with no DNA. The CDR3 contains 20 residues. Germline CDR1 SGHAT, CDR2 FQDESV (reference sequence). The CDR3 protein is CASSSGSGRRYIRSGNTIYF.

The chain is built from TRBV20-1 and TRBJ1-5; TCRdb indicates TRBD1, and absent DNA this call remains unverified. In germline, CDR1 is DFQATT, CDR2 SNEGSKA (reference sequence). The CDR3 sequence is 15 residues long. The CDR3 loop is CSARDSAGASEPQHF.

This chain links TRBV18 with TRBJ2-6; lacking DNA, the TRBD1 call made by TCRdb goes unchecked. Germline assignment: CDR1 KGHSH and CDR2 LQKENI. This CDR3 spans 16 amino acids. The CDR3 spells CASAYRDSRVSNVLTF.

The V call is TRBV3-1, the J call TRBJ2-1; TCRdb reports TRBD1, a call that lacks DNA to check it against. Germline V lookup: CDR1 LGHDT, CDR2 YNNKEL (reference sequence). CDR3 length equals 16 residues. The CDR3 region is CASSQEFAGEYNEQFF.

The rearrangement uses TRBV6-1 and TRBJ2-5; TCRdb indicates TRBD2, and absent DNA this call remains unverified. The CDR3 has 17 amino acids. Germline loops: CDR1 MNHNS, CDR2 SASEGT. This CDR3 is CASSEERTSGSGETQYF.

V gene TRBV14 combines with J gene TRBJ1-4. The CDR3 runs to 13 residues. The germline gives CDR1 SGHDN, CDR2 FVKESK. CDR3: CASSQGTRERLFF.

The chain employs TRBV5-5 and TRBJ2-1; TCRdb proposes TRBD1, but this gene call is untestable without DNA. Looked up from germline, CDR1 is SGHKS and CDR2 is YYEKEE (reference sequence). The CDR3 totals 13 residues. CDR3 sequence reads: CASRKESGSEQFF.

CDR3 in amino acids: CASSRSEETQYF. This chain joins TRBV18 and TRBJ2-5. The CDR3 is 12 amino acids. Germline V gives CDR1 KGHSH, CDR2 LQKENI. Looking up the rest from reference TRBV18 and TRBJ2-5 gives the full variable domain: NAGVMQNPRHLVRRRGQEARLRCSPMKGHSHVYWYRQLPEEGLKFMVYLQKENIIDESGMPKERFSAEFPKEGPSILRIQQVVRGDSAAYFCASSRSEETQYFGPGTRLLVL.

The chain combines TRBV19 with TRBJ1-5; checking the TCRdb D call of TRBD1 is not possible without DNA. The CDR3 totals 13 residues. In germline, CDR1 is LNHDA, CDR2 SQIVND (reference sequence). The chain's CDR3 is CATGPRANQPQHF.

The chain employs TRBV6-5 and TRBJ1-2; TCRdb's assignment of TRBD1 cannot be checked, as there is no DNA. The CDR3 runs to 13 residues. Germline assignment: CDR1 MNHEY and CDR2 SVGAGI. CDR3: CASSNSGQLGYTF.

The chain links TRBV11-2 to TRBJ2-1; TCRdb indicates TRBD2, and absent DNA this call remains unverified. The CDR3 extends over 16 amino acids. CDR1 SGHAT and CDR2 FQNNGV come from the germline V gene. This CDR3 reads CASSLVTGVKVNEQFF.